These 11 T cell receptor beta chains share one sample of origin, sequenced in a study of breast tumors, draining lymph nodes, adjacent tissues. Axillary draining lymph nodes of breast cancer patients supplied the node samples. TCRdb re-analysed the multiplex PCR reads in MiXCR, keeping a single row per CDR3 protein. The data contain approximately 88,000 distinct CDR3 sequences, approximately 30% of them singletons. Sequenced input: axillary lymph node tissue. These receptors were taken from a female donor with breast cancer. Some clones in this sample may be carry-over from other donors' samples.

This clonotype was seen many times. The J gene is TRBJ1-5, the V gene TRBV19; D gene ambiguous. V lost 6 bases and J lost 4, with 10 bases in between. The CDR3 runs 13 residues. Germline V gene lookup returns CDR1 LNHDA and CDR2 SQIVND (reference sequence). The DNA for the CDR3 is TGTGCCAGTAGGGCGGTCAGAAATCAGCCCCAGCATTTT. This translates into CASRAVRNQPQHF. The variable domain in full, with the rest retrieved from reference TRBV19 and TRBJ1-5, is DGGITQSPKYLFRKEGQNVTLSCEQNLNHDAMYWYRQDPGQGLRLIYYSQIVNDFQKGDIAEGYSVSREKKESFPLTVTSAQKNPTAFYLCASRAVRNQPQHFGDGTRLSIL.

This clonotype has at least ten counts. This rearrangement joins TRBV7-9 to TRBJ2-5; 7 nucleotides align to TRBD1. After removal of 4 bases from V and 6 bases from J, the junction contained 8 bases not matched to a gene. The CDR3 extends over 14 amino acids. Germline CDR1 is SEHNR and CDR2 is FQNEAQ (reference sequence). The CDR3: CASSSRQGFQTQYF. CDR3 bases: TGTGCCAGCAGCTCAAGACAGGGTTTTCAGACCCAGTACTTC.

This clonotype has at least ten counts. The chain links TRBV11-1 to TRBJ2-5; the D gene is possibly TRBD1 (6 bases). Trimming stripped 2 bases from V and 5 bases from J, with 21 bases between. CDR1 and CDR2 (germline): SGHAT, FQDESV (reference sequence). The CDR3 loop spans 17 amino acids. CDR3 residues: CASSLRFPADSHETQYF. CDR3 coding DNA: TGTGCCAGCAGCTTAAGGTTCCCGGCGGACAGCCACGAGACCCAGTACTTC.

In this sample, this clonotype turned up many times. The CDR3 nucleotides read TGTGCCACCAGCAGAGCTAGCGACGGCTACACCTTC. Translation gives CATSRASDGYTF. The V call is TRBV15, the J call TRBJ1-2, with D uncertain. The CDR3 has 12 amino acids. From germline, CDR1 is LNHNV and CDR2 YYDKDF (reference sequence). V lost 1 base and J lost 8, with 8 bases in between.

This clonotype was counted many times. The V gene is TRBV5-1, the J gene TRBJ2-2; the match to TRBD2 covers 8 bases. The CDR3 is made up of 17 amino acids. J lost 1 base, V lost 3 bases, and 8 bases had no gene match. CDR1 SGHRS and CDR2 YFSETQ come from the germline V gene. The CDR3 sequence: CASSSSGSQLNTGELFF. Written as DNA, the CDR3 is TGCGCCAGCAGCTCCAGCGGGAGTCAGCTGAACACCGGGGAGCTGTTTTTT.

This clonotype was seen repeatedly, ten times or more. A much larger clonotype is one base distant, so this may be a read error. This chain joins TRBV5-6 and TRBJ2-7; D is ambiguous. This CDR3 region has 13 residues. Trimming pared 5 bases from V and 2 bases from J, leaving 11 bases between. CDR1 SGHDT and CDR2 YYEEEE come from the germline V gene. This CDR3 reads CASRRVEAYEQYF. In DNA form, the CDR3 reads TGTGCCAGCAGAAGGGTCGAGGCCTACGAGCAGTACTTC.

CDR3 amino acids: CASRSEAGGLNEQFF. CDR3 coding DNA: TGTGCCAGCAGGTCGGAGGCGGGAGGACTTAATGAGCAGTTCTTC. V is TRBV11-1 and J is TRBJ2-1; 8 bases agree with TRBD2. The CDR3 is 15 amino acids. V trimming: 6 bases; J trimming: 7 bases; junction bases outside the gene matches: 11. Germline CDR1 reads SGHAT; CDR2 reads FQDESV (reference sequence).

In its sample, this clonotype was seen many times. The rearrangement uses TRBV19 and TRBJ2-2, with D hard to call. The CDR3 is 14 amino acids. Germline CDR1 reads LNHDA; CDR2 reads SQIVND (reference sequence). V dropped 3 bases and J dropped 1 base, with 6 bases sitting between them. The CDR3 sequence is CASSIGLNTGELFF. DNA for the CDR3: TGTGCCAGTAGTATCGGCCTGAACACCGGGGAGCTGTTTTTT.

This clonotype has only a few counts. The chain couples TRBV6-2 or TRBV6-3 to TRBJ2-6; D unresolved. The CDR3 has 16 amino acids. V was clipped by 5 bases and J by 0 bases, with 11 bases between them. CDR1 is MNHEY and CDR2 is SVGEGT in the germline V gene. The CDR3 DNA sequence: TGTGCCAGCAGTCCGATAAACGACTCTGGGGCCAACGTCCTGACTTTC. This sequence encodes CASSPINDSGANVLTF.

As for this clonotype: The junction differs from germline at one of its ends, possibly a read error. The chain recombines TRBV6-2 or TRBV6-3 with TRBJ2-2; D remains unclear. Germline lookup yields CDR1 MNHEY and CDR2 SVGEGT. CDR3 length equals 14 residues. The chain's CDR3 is CVSRRDLNTGELFF. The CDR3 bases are TGTGTCAGCAGGCGCGACTTGAACACCGGGGAGCTGTTTTTT.

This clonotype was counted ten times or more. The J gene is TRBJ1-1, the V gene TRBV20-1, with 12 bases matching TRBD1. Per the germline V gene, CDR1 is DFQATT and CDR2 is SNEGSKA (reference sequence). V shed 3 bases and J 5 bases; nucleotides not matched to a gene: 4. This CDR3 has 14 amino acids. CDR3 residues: CSARGQGARTEAFF. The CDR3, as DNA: TGCAGTGCTAGGGGACAGGGGGCGCGGACTGAAGCTTTCTTT.